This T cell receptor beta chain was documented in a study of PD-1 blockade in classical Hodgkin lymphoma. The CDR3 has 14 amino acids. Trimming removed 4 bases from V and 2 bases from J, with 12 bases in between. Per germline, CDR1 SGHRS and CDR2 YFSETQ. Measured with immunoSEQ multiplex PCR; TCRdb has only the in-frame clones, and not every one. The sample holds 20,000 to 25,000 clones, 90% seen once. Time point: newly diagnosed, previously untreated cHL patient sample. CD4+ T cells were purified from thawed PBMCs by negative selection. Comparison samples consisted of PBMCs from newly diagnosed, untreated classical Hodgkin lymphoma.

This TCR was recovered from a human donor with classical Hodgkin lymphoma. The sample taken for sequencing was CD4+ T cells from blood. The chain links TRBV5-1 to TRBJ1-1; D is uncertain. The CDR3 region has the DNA TGCGCCAGCAGCCCAGGACGGGCAAACACTGAAGCTTTCTTT. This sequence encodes CASSPGRANTEAFF. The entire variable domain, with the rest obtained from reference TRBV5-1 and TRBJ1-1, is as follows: KAGVTQTPRYLIKTRGQQVTLSCSPISGHRSVSWYQQTPGQGLQFLFEYFSETQRNKGNFPGRFSGRQFSNSRSEMNVSTLELGDSALYLCASSPGRANTEAFFGQGTRLTVV.